Sequencing of this TCR beta chain was carried out in a study of T cell responses to AZD1222 COVID-19 vaccine. This CDR3 contains 13 residues. V was cut by 2 bases and J by 11 bases, with 15 bases left in between. About this clone: Its specificity is unknown.

Study results and caveats: Among AZD1222 vaccinees, only 5 to 7 were seropositive at baseline. Clonal diversity was possibly underestimated; the donors were predominantly white British and more often female. All repertoire sampling was performed exclusively after the peak T cell response.

The repertoire was sequenced with immunoSEQ multiplex PCR; TCRdb's copy has only in-frame clones and lacks some. Of about 93,000 clones in the sample, 85% to 90% were seen once. The sample in question was peripheral blood, obtained on day 0 of MenACWY control vaccination. The genes are TRBV12-3 or TRBV12-4 and TRBJ1-1, with a possible D match to TRBD1 (5 bases). The sequence derives from an adult in good health. Here the CDR3 reads CASSLWGSSGAFF. The CDR3, as DNA: TGTGCCAGCAGTTTATGGGGGTCCTCGGGGGCTTTCTTT.